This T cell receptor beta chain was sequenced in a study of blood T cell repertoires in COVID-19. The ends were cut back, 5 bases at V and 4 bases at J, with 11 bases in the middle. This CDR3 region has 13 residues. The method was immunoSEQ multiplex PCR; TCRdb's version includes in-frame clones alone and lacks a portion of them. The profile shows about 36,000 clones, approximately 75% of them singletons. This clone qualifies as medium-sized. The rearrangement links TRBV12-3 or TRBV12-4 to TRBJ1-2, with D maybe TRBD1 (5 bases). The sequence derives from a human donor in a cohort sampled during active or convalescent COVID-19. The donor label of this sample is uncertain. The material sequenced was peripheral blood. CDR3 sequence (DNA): TGTGCCAGCAGTCCCGGGGGAGGCTATGGCTACACCTTC. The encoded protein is CASSPGGGYGYTF.